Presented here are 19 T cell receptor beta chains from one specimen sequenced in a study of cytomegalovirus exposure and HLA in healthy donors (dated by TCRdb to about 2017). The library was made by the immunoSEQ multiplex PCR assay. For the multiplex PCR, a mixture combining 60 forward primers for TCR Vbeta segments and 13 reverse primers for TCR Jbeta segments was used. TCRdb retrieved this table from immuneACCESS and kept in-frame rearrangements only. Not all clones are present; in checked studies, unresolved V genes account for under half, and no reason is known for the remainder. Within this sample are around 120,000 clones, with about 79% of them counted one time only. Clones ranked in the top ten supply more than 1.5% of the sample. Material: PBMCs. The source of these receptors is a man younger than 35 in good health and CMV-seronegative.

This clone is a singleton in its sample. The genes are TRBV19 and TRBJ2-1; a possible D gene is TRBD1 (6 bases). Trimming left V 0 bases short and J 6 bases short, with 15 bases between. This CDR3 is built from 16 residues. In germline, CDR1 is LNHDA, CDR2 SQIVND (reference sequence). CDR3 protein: CASSIDFINRVNEQFF. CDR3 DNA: TGTGCCAGTAGTATAGATTTTATTAACAGGGTCAATGAGCAGTTCTTC.

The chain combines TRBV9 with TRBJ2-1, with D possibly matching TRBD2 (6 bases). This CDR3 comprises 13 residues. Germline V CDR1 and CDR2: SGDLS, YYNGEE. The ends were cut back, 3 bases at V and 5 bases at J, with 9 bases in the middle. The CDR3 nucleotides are TGTGCCAGCAGCGGCTCTAGCGACAATGAGCAGTTCTTC. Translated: CASSGSSDNEQFF.

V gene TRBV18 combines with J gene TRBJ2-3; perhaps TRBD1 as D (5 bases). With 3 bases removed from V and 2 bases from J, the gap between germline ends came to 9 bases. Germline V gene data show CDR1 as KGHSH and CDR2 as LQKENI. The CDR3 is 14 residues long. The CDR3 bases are TGTGCCAGCTCACCCCCGGACACCACAGATACGCAGTATTTT. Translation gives CASSPPDTTDTQYF.

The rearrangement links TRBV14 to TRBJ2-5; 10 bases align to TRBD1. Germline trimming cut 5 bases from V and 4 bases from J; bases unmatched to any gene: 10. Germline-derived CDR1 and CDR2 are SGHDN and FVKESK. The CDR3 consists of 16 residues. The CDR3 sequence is CASSRTGGGQGETQYF. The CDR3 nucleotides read TGTGCCAGCAGCAGGACAGGGGGAGGTCAAGGAGAGACCCAGTACTTC.

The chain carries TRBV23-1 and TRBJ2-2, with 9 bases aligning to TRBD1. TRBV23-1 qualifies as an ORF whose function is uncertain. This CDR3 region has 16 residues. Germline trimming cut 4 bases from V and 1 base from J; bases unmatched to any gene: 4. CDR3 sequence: CASSRPGQGNTGELFF. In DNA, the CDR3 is TGCGCCAGCAGTCGGCCGGGACAGGGGAACACCGGGGAGCTGTTTTTT.

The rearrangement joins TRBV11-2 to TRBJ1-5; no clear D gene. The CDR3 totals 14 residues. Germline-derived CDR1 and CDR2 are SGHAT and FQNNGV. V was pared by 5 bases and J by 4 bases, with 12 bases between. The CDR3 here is CASSHPGDNQPQHF. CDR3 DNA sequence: TGTGCCAGCAGCCATCCAGGCGATAATCAGCCCCAGCATTTT. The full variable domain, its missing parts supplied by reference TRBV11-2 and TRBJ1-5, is EAGVAQSPRYKIIEKRQSVAFWCNPISGHATLYWYQQILGQGPKLLIQFQNNGVVDDSQLPKDRFSAERLKGVDSTLKIQPAKLEDSAVYLCASSHPGDNQPQHFGDGTRLSIL.

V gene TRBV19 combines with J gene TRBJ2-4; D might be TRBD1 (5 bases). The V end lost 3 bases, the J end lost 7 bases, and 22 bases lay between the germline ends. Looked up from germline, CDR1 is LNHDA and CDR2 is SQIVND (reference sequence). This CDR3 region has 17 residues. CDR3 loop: CASSIAEPDTKWNIQYF. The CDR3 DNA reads TGTGCCAGTAGTATCGCTGAGCCGGACACTAAATGGAACATTCAGTACTTC.

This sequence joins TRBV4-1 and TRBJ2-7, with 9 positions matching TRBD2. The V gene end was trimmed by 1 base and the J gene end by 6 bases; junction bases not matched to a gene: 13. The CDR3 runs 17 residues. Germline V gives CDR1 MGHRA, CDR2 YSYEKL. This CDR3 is CASSQVKAGGPLAEQYF. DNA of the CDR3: TGCGCCAGCAGCCAAGTGAAGGCGGGAGGGCCTCTGGCCGAGCAGTACTTC.

The CDR3 protein is CASKREETQYF. In DNA form, the CDR3 reads TGTGCCAGCAAACGAGAAGAGACCCAGTACTTC. This chain links TRBV2 with TRBJ2-5, with D uncertain. CDR1 SNHLY and CDR2 FYNNEI come from the germline V gene. The CDR3 loop spans 11 amino acids. Trimming stripped 7 bases from V and 3 bases from J, with 6 bases between.

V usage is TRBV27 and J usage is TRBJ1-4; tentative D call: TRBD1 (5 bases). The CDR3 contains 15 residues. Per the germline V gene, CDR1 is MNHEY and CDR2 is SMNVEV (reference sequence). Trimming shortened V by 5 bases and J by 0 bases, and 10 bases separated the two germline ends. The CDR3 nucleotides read TGTGCCAGCAGTCTAGGGGTAGCAACTAATGAAAAACTGTTTTTT. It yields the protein CASSLGVATNEKLFF.

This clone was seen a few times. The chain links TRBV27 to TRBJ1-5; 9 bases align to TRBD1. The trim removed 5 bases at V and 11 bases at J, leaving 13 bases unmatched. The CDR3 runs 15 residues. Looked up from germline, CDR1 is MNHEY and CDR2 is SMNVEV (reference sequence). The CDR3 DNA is TGTGCCAGCAGTCCCCGGACAGGGGCTGGGGGGTCCCAGCATTTT. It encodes CASSPRTGAGGSQHF.

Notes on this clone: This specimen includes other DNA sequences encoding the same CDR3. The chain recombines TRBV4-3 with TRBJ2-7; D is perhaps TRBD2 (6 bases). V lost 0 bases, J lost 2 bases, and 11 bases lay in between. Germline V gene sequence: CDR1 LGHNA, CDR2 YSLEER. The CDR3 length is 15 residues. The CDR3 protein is CASSQEPGVTYEQYF. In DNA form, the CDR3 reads TGCGCCAGCAGCCAAGAGCCGGGAGTAACCTACGAGCAGTACTTC.

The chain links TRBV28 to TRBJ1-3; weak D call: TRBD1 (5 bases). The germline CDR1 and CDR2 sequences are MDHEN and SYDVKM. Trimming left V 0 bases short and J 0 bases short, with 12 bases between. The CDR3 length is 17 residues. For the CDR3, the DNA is TGTGCCAGCAGTTTATGGTACGGGGGGAGCTCTGGAAACACCATATATTTT. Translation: CASSLWYGGSSGNTIYF.

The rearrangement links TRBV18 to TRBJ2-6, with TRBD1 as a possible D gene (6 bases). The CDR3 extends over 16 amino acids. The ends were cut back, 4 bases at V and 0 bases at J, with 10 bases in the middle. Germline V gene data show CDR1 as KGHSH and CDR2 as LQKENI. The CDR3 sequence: CASSRQDLSGANVLTF. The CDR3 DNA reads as TGTGCCAGCTCACGACAGGACCTCTCTGGGGCCAACGTCCTGACTTTC.

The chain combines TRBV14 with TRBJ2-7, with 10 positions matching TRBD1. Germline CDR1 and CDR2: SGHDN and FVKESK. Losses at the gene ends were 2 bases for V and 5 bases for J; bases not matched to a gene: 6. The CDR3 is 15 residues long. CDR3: CASSQPGQGRDEQYF. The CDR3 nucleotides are TGTGCCAGCAGCCAACCGGGACAGGGGCGCGACGAGCAGTACTTC.

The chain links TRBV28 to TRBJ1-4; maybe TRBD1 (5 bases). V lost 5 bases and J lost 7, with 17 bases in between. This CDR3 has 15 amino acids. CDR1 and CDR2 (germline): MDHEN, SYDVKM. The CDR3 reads CASSILTAGGEKLFF. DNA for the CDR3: TGTGCCAGCAGTATCCTGACAGCGGGAGGTGAAAAACTGTTTTTT.

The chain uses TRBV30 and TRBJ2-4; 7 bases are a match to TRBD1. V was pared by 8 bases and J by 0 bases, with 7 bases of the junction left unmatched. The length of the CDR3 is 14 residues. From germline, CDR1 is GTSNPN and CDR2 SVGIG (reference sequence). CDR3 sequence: CAGETGLAKNIQYF. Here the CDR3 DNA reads TGTGCCGGGGAGACAGGGCTAGCCAAAAACATTCAGTACTTC.

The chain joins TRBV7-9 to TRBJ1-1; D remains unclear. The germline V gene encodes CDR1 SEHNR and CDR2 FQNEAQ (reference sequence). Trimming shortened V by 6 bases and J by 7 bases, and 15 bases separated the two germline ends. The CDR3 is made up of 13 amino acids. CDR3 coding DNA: TGTGCCAGCAGTAGTGTGAGAGGAAATGAAGCTTTCTTT. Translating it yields CASSSVRGNEAFF. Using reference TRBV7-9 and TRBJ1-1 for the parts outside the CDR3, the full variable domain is DTGVSQNPRHKITKRGQNVTFRCDPISEHNRLYWYRQTLGQGPEFLTYFQNEAQLEKSRLLSDRFSAERPKGSFSTLEIQRTEQGDSAMYLCASSSVRGNEAFFGQGTRLTVV.

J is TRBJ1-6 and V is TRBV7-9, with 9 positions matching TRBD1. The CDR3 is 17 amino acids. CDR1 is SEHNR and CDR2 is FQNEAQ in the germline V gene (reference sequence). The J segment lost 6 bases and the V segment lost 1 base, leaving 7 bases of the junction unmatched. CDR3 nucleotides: TGTGCCAGCAGCTTAGAGCTCTCGACAGGGGGTAATTCACCCCTCCACTTT. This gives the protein CASSLELSTGGNSPLHF.